These 26 T cell receptor beta chains share one sample of origin, sequenced in a study of beta chain features in type 1 diabetes (dated by TCRdb to about 2018). Library preparation was by the immunoSEQ multiplex PCR assay. The High Capacity cDNA Reverse Transcription Kit was used to reverse transcribe all of the isolated RNA, meaning that expressed TCRB transcripts were what got sequenced. TCRdb limited this immuneACCESS table to in-frame rearrangements with V and J called. A share of clones is missing; checked studies link under half to unresolved V genes, and the rest is unexplained. The table for this sample lists hundreds of thousands of clones; approximately 70% of them were counted only once. In total, the top ten clones hold around 0.05% of the sample. The specimen sequenced was naive CD4+ T cells from blood. The sample's cell subset or site label, decoded: true naive CD4+ T cells. Every receptor here comes from a man younger than 40 in good health.

The chain employs TRBV25-1 and TRBJ1-1, with D unresolved. Trimming took 5 bases from V and 0 from J, leaving 4 bases between them. Germline assignment: CDR1 MGHDK and CDR2 SYGVNS. This CDR3 is 12 amino acids long. CDR3 loop: CASSQLNTEAFF. The CDR3 DNA reads as TGTGCCAGCAGTCAATTGAACACTGAAGCTTTCTTT.

The chain couples TRBV13 to TRBJ1-3, with 8 bases matching TRBD1. Germline-derived CDR1 and CDR2 are PRHDT and FYEKMQ (reference sequence). Germline trimming cut 4 bases from V and 4 bases from J; bases unmatched to any gene: 3. CDR3 length: 14 amino acids. Written as DNA, the CDR3 is TGTGCCAGCAGCTCGACAGGGGCCGGAAACACCATATATTTT. As protein: CASSSTGAGNTIYF.

In DNA form, the CDR3 reads TGTGCCACCCACAGGGGCGGATTAGAGACCCAGTACTTC. Translating gives CATHRGGLETQYF. This chain links TRBV28 with TRBJ2-5; 7 bases fit TRBD1. The CDR3 has 13 amino acids. The germline V gene has CDR1 MDHEN and CDR2 SYDVKM. With V trimmed by 10 bases and J by 4 bases, 9 bases remained unmatched.

V usage is TRBV4-3 and J usage is TRBJ2-3; D tentatively reads TRBD1 or TRBD2 (5 bases each). The CDR3 is 15 residues long. Trimming shortened V by 3 bases and J by 0 bases, and 10 bases separated the two germline ends. From germline, CDR1 is LGHNA and CDR2 YSLEER. In DNA, the CDR3 is TGCGCCAGCAGCCAGGGGGAGTTGAGCACAGATACGCAGTATTTT. Its translation: CASSQGELSTDTQYF.

Concerning this clone itself: A junction end diverges from the germline sequence, so it may reflect a read error. The chain is built from TRBV30 and TRBJ2-3, with no clear D. CDR3 length: 13 residues. Germline V lookup: CDR1 GTSNPN, CDR2 SVGIG (reference sequence). The CDR3 DNA follows: TGTGCCTGGAGTATAGGTCGCACGGATACGCAGTATTTT. Translated, it gives CAWSIGRTDTQYF.

V and J are TRBV10-2 and TRBJ1-2; D is uncertain. Germline lookup yields CDR1 WSHSY and CDR2 SAAADI. V gave up 0 bases and J gave up 8 bases, with 10 bases separating them. CDR3 length: 13 amino acids. The CDR3 DNA follows: TGCGCCAGCAGTGAGTCAACCTTTAGGGGCTACACCTTC. Translated: CASSESTFRGYTF.

Comments on this clone: The sample contains more than one DNA sequence encoding this CDR3. This rearrangement joins TRBV7-2 to TRBJ2-2, with 9 positions matching TRBD1. This CDR3 region has 15 residues. V was pared by 1 base and J by 5 bases, with 2 bases of the junction left unmatched. The V gene's germline CDR1 is SGHTA and CDR2 FQGNSA. CDR3 amino acids: CASSLGTGVTGELFF. In DNA, the CDR3 is TGTGCCAGCAGCTTAGGGACAGGGGTTACCGGGGAGCTGTTTTTT.

In the case of this clone: Other DNA sequences in this sample translate to the same CDR3. The genes are TRBV29-1 and TRBJ2-3; the D gene is possibly TRBD2 (7 bases). Trimming shortened V by 4 bases and J by 4 bases, and 9 bases separated the two germline ends. The CDR3 sequence is 12 residues long. CDR1 and CDR2 from the germline V gene are SQVTM and ANQGSEA. The DNA of the CDR3 is TGCAGCGTTGGAGGGGGGGCAGATACGCAGTATTTT. This gives the protein CSVGGGADTQYF.

V gene TRBV30 combines with J gene TRBJ1-5; D remains unclear. The CDR3 loop spans 14 amino acids. Deletions cut 0 bases from V and 4 bases from J, with 10 bases between. Germline V CDR1 and CDR2: GTSNPN, SVGIG (reference sequence). Here the CDR3 DNA reads TGTGCCTGGAGTGTTATGACAAAAAATCAGCCCCAGCATTTT. It specifies CAWSVMTKNQPQHF.

This clone was counted a single time. This chain uses TRBV28 with TRBJ2-1, with TRBD1 matching 9 bases. Losses at the gene ends were 10 bases for V and 6 bases for J; bases not matched to a gene: 13. The CDR3 length is 15 residues. Germline CDR1 reads MDHEN; CDR2 reads SYDVKM. The CDR3 is CAIWERGTGSNEQFF. CDR3 nucleotides: TGTGCCATCTGGGAGAGGGGGACAGGGTCCAATGAGCAGTTCTTC.

This chain uses TRBV29-1 with TRBJ2-5; 7 bases fit TRBD1. The end of the DNA fits TRBJ2-7 better, so the J call may be wrong. CDR1 is SQVTM, CDR2 ANQGSEA, per germline. The CDR3 extends over 12 amino acids. The CDR3 loop is CSVERTGPEQYF. The CDR3 DNA reads TGCAGCGTTGAGAGGACAGGTCCCGAGCAGTACTTC.

The chain is built from TRBV30 and TRBJ2-1; TRBD2 agrees at 8 bases. Germline CDR1 and CDR2: GTSNPN and SVGIG (reference sequence). The ends lost 2 bases at V and 4 bases at J; junction bases unmatched: 4. The CDR3 runs 14 residues. In nucleotides, the CDR3 is TGTGCCTGGAGTAGCCAGCGGGAGTACAATGAGCAGTTCTTC. This sequence encodes CAWSSQREYNEQFF.

The genes are TRBV30 and TRBJ2-1; D is perhaps TRBD1 (5 bases). Trimming left V 0 bases short and J 9 bases short, with 12 bases between. The CDR3 is 13 amino acids. Germline values: CDR1 GTSNPN, CDR2 SVGIG (reference sequence). The CDR3 DNA sequence: TGTGCCTGGAGTGTAACAGGTTGGAGTGAGCAGTTCTTC. It specifies CAWSVTGWSEQFF. Looking up the rest from reference TRBV30 and TRBJ2-1 gives the full variable domain: SQTIHQWPATLVQPVGSPLSLECTVEGTSNPNLYWYRQAAGRGLQLLFYSVGIGQISSEVPQNLSASRPQDRQFILSSKKLLLSDSGFYLCAWSVTGWSEQFFGPGTRLTVL.

V gene TRBV28 combines with J gene TRBJ2-3; no clear D. The CDR3 extends over 13 amino acids. In germline, CDR1 is MDHEN, CDR2 SYDVKM. Trimming pared 10 bases from V and 2 bases from J, leaving 13 bases between. Here the CDR3 DNA reads TGTGCCACCGCCCTAAGGGACACAGATACGCAGTATTTT. Its translation: CATALRDTDTQYF.

The chain employs TRBV29-1 and TRBJ2-3; a possible D gene is TRBD2 (6 bases). The V end lost 1 base, the J end lost 4 bases, and 15 bases lay between the germline ends. The CDR3 contains 15 residues. Looked up from germline, CDR1 is SQVTM and CDR2 is ANQGSEA. CDR3 sequence: CSVEAEGLSADTQYF. The CDR3 coding sequence is TGCAGCGTTGAAGCGGAGGGATTGAGCGCAGATACGCAGTATTTT.

About this clone itself: It is unclear where the CDR3 begins or ends on the DNA, so no DNA is shown, and the CDR3 is as TCRdb lists it. The chain couples TRBV13 to TRBJ2-5; the DNA was not compared with TRBD2, the D call given in the table. The germline V gene encodes CDR1 PRHDT and CDR2 FYEKMQ (reference sequence). The CDR3 spans 14 amino acids, including both terminal residues. The chain's CDR3 is CASSLVRFGETQYF.

The CDR3 region is CASSPGQNTYEQYF. Here the CDR3 DNA reads TGTGCCAGCTCCCCTGGACAGAATACCTACGAGCAGTACTTC. The V call is TRBV18, the J call TRBJ2-7; possible D gene TRBD1, 6 bases. CDR1 is KGHSH, CDR2 LQKENI, per germline. The CDR3 has 14 residues. V dropped 6 bases and J dropped 2 bases, with 14 bases sitting between them. Combining the CDR3 with reference TRBV18 and TRBJ2-7 gives the whole variable domain NAGVMQNPRHLVRRRGQEARLRCSPMKGHSHVYWYRQLPEEGLKFMVYLQKENIIDESGMPKERFSAEFPKEGPSILRIQQVVRGDSAAYFCASSPGQNTYEQYFGPGTRLTVT.

This rearrangement joins TRBV7-2 to TRBJ2-7; TRBD2 aligns across 7 bases. This CDR3 spans 13 amino acids. Germline-derived CDR1 and CDR2 are SGHTA and FQGNSA. J was trimmed by 2 bases and V by 5 bases; bases with no gene match: 3. This chain's CDR3 is CASSRDYPYEQYF. The CDR3 DNA is TGTGCCAGCAGCCGGGACTACCCCTACGAGCAGTACTTC.

This rearrangement joins TRBV29-1 to TRBJ2-1; D ambiguous. CDR3 length: 12 residues. V gave up 3 bases and J gave up 7 bases, with 10 bases separating them. CDR1 SQVTM and CDR2 ANQGSEA come from the germline V gene. The DNA of the CDR3 is TGCAGCGTTGAGGCCAGAAATAATGAGCAGTTCTTC. Amino acids: CSVEARNNEQFF.

In this sample, this clone turned up once. This chain links TRBV29-1 with TRBJ2-7; 9 nucleotides line up with TRBD1. V trimming: 4 bases; J trimming: 7 bases; junction bases outside the gene matches: 8. The germline CDR1 and CDR2 sequences are SQVTM and ANQGSEA. CDR3 size: 13 residues. The CDR3: CSVGEGQGWEQYF. For the CDR3, the DNA is TGCAGCGTTGGAGAGGGACAGGGCTGGGAGCAGTACTTC.

This clone was picked up one time. This chain joins TRBV25-1 and TRBJ1-1, with D possibly being TRBD1 (5 bases). Trimming removed 7 bases at V and 10 bases at J, with 13 bases between. The CDR3 is 11 residues long. Germline CDR1 reads MGHDK; CDR2 reads SYGVNS. The CDR3 protein is CASIGGRGAFF. The CDR3 region has the DNA TGTGCCAGCATTGGAGGGAGGGGAGCTTTCTTT. The whole variable domain, filled in from reference TRBV25-1 and TRBJ1-1, reads EADIYQTPRYLVIGTGKKITLECSQTMGHDKMYWYQQDPGMELHLIHYSYGVNSTEKGDLSSESTVSRIRTEHFPLTLESARPSHTSQYLCASIGGRGAFFGQGTRLTVV.

The V gene is TRBV6-5, the J gene TRBJ2-7; D ambiguous. The CDR3 consists of 11 residues. The ends were cut back, 6 bases at V and 2 bases at J, with 5 bases in the middle. Per germline, CDR1 MNHEY and CDR2 SVGAGI. The CDR3 loop reads CASRTAYEQYF. CDR3 coding DNA: TGTGCCAGCAGAACAGCCTACGAGCAGTACTTC.

The chain recombines TRBV5-4 with TRBJ2-5; 9 positions agree with TRBD1. With V trimmed by 2 bases and J by 2 bases, 1 base remained unmatched. The CDR3 has 14 residues. The germline CDR1 and CDR2 sequences are SGHNT and YYREEE (reference sequence). The CDR3 protein is CASSFGQGQETQYF. CDR3 bases: TGTGCCAGCAGCTTCGGACAGGGGCAAGAGACCCAGTACTTC.

About this clone: Distinct nucleotide sequences in the sample also encode this CDR3. The rearrangement uses TRBV30 and TRBJ2-1, with unresolved D. Trimming cost V 0 bases and J 6 bases, with 6 bases left between them. The CDR3 contains 12 residues. The germline CDR1 and CDR2 sequences are GTSNPN and SVGIG (reference sequence). CDR3 DNA sequence: TGTGCCTGGAGTGTACGAGTCAATGAGCAGTTCTTC. Protein product: CAWSVRVNEQFF.

There are a few counts of this clone. The J gene is TRBJ2-5, the V gene TRBV30, with D uncertain. CDR1 and CDR2 (germline): GTSNPN, SVGIG (reference sequence). The CDR3 is 13 amino acids. Between the trimmed V and J ends, which lost 0 bases and 2 bases, there was a span of 7 bases. CDR3 residues: CAWSVSSQETQYF. The CDR3 DNA reads TGTGCCTGGAGTGTCTCCAGTCAAGAGACCCAGTACTTC. The full variable domain, completed using reference TRBV30 and TRBJ2-5, is SQTIHQWPATLVQPVGSPLSLECTVEGTSNPNLYWYRQAAGRGLQLLFYSVGIGQISSEVPQNLSASRPQDRQFILSSKKLLLSDSGFYLCAWSVSSQETQYFGPGTRLLVL.

The chain is built from TRBV29-1 and TRBJ2-3; the match to TRBD1 covers 7 bases. Germline V gene sequence: CDR1 SQVTM, CDR2 ANQGSEA. This CDR3 is 12 amino acids long. Germline trimming cut 6 bases from V and 5 bases from J; bases unmatched to any gene: 5. Written as DNA, the CDR3 is TGCAGCGTCTCAGGGGGTGAAGATACGCAGTATTTT. Residues: CSVSGGEDTQYF.